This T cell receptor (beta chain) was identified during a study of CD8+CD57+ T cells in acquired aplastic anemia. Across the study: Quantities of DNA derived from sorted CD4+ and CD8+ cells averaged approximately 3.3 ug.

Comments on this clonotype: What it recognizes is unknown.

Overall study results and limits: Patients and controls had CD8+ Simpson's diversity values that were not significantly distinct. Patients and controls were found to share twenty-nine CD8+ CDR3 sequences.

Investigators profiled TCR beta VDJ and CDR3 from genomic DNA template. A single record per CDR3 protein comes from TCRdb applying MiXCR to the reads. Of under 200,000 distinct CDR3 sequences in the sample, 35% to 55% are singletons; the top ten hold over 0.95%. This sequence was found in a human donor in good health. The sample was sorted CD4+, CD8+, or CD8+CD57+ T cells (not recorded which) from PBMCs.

Here the CDR3 DNA reads TGTGCCAGCAGTGAACTGAGGAACACTGAAGCTTTCTTT. Translation gives CASSELRNTEAFF. V and J are TRBV6-4 and TRBJ1-1; D remains unclear. The V gene's germline CDR1 is MRHNA and CDR2 SNTAGT. V was shortened by 3 bases and J by 1 base, with 6 bases between the two germline ends. The CDR3 is 13 residues long.